A selection of T cell receptor beta chains follows, all from one sample in a study of beta chain features in type 1 diabetes. Using immunoSEQ multiplex PCR, the repertoire was profiled, and TCRdb retains in-frame clones only, with some absent. The repertoire holds 500,000 to 650,000 clones, with around 11% as singletons. Sequencing was carried out using naive CD4+ T cells from blood. The receptor source for this set is a man aged 25-45 years with type 1 diabetes. CDR3s include the opening cysteine and the closing phenylalanine or tryptophan. The D gene is left open where the match is weak. Not every row has a clone size; where given, it reads once, few, many or a size class.

abundance: -; j_gene: TRBJ1-1; d_gene: TRBD1; v_gene: TRBV7-9; CDR3aa: CASSLATGITTEAFF; CDR3nt: TGTGCCAGCAGCTTAGCGACAGGGATTACCACTGAAGCTTTCTTT
abundance: few; j_gene: TRBJ1-1; d_gene: -; v_gene: TRBV7-8; CDR3aa: CASSGQTPEAFF; CDR3nt: TGTGCCAGCAGCGGACAAACCCCTGAAGCTTTCTTT
abundance: few; j_gene: TRBJ1-5; d_gene: TRBD1; v_gene: TRBV4-2; CDR3aa: CASGKGGQGFQPQHF; CDR3nt: TGTGCCAGCGGCAAGGGGGGACAGGGGTTTCAGCCCCAGCATTTT
abundance: -; j_gene: TRBJ1-4; d_gene: TRBD1; v_gene: TRBV7-2; CDR3aa: CASSFRQGNEKLFF; CDR3nt: TGTGCCAGCAGCTTTCGACAGGGGAATGAAAAACTGTTTTTT
abundance: -; j_gene: TRBJ2-5; d_gene: -; v_gene: TRBV12-5; CDR3aa: CASGLTRRGSTQETQYF; CDR3nt: TGTGCTAGTGGTTTAACTAGGCGGGGCTCTACTCAAGAGACCCAGTACTTC
abundance: few; j_gene: TRBJ2-6; d_gene: TRBD1; v_gene: TRBV5-6; CDR3aa: CASSTMGQPFAANVLTF; CDR3nt: TGTGCCAGCAGCACGATGGGACAGCCCTTTGCGGCCAACGTCCTGACTTTC
abundance: few; j_gene: TRBJ1-4; d_gene: -; v_gene: TRBV7-6; CDR3aa: CASSLAVGEKLFF; CDR3nt: TGTGCCAGCAGCTTAGCGGTGGGTGAAAAACTGTTTTTT
abundance: few; j_gene: TRBJ1-2; d_gene: -; v_gene: TRBV7-2; CDR3aa: CASSLAEGNGYTF; CDR3nt: TGTGCCAGCAGCTTAGCTGAGGGTAATGGCTACACCTTC
abundance: few; j_gene: TRBJ2-2; d_gene: -; v_gene: TRBV4-2; CDR3aa: CASSQEEGLNTGELFF; CDR3nt: TGTGCCAGCAGCCAAGAGGAGGGTCTTAACACCGGGGAGCTGTTTTTT
abundance: few; j_gene: TRBJ2-1; d_gene: -; v_gene: TRBV5-1; CDR3aa: CASSFFTGGLYNEQFF; CDR3nt: TGCGCCAGCAGCTTTTTTACGGGGGGCCTTTACAATGAGCAGTTCTTC
abundance: -; j_gene: TRBJ1-2; d_gene: -; v_gene: TRBV2; CDR3aa: CASGFEGRGYGYTF; CDR3nt: TGTGCCAGCGGTTTCGAGGGGCGCGGCTATGGCTACACCTTC
abundance: few; j_gene: TRBJ1-5; d_gene: -; v_gene: TRBV19; CDR3aa: CASSPPQAQHF; CDR3nt: TGTGCCAGTAGTCCGCCCCAGGCCCAGCATTTT
abundance: -; j_gene: TRBJ1-5; d_gene: -; v_gene: TRBV6-1; CDR3aa: CASSEAGILNQPQHF; CDR3nt: TGTGCCAGCAGTGAAGCGGGCATACTCAATCAGCCCCAGCATTTT
abundance: few; j_gene: TRBJ2-1; d_gene: -; v_gene: TRBV6-1; CDR3aa: CASSELGPGVYNEQFF; CDR3nt: TGTGCCAGCAGTGAATTAGGGCCAGGGGTGTACAATGAGCAGTTCTTC
abundance: few; j_gene: TRBJ2-2; d_gene: -; v_gene: TRBV9; CDR3aa: CASSVSQVNTGELFF; CDR3nt: TGTGCCAGCAGCGTTTCACAAGTGAACACCGGGGAGCTGTTTTTT
abundance: -; j_gene: TRBJ2-3; d_gene: -; v_gene: TRBV28; CDR3aa: CASSRRATDTQYF; CDR3nt: TGTGCCAGCAGTAGACGCGCGACAGATACGCAGTATTTT
abundance: -; j_gene: TRBJ1-3; d_gene: -; v_gene: TRBV7-6; CDR3aa: CASSLARSEASGNTIYF; CDR3nt: TGTGCCAGCAGCTTAGCGCGAAGTGAGGCGAGTGGAAACACCATATATTTT